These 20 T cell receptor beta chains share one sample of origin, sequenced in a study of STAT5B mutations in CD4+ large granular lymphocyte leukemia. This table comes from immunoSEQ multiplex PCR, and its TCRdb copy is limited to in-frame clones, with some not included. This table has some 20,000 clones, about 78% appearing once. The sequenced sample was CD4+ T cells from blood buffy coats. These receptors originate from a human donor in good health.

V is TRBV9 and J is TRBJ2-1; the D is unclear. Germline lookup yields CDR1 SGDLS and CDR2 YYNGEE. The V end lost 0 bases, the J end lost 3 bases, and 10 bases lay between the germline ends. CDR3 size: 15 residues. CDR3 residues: CASSVGQTDYNEQFF. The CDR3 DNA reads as TGTGCCAGCAGCGTAGGGCAGACGGACTACAATGAGCAGTTCTTC.

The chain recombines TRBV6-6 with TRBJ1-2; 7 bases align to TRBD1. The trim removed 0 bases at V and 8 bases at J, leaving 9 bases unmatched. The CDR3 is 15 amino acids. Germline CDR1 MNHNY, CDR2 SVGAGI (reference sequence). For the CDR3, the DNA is TGTGCCAGCAGTTACTCGACAGGGTCCCCCTACGGCTACACCTTC. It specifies CASSYSTGSPYGYTF.

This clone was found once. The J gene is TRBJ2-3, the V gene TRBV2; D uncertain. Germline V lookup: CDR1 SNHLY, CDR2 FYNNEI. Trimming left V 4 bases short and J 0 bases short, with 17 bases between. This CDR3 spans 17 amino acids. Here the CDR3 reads CASSARFLEASTDTQYF. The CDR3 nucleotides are TGTGCCAGCAGTGCTCGCTTCCTAGAGGCCAGCACAGATACGCAGTATTTT.

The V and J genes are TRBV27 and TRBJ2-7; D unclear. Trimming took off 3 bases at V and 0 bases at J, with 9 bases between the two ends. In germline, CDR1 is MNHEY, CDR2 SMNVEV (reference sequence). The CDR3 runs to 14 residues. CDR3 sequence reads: CASSFNYNSYEQYF. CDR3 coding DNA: TGTGCCAGCAGTTTTAACTACAACTCCTACGAGCAGTACTTC.

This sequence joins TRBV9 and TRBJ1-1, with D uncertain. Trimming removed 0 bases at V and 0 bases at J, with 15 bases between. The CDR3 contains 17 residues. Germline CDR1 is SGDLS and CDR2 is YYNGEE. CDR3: CASSVAVPPSVNTEAFF. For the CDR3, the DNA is TGTGCCAGCAGCGTAGCCGTCCCCCCCTCCGTGAACACTGAAGCTTTCTTT.

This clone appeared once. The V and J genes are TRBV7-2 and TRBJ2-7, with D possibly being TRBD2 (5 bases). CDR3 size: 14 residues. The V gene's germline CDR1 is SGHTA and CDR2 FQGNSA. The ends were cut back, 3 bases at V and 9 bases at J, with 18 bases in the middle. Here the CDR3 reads CASSFVASSSVQYF. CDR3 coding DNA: TGTGCCAGCAGCTTTGTGGCGTCTAGCTCCGTGCAGTACTTC.

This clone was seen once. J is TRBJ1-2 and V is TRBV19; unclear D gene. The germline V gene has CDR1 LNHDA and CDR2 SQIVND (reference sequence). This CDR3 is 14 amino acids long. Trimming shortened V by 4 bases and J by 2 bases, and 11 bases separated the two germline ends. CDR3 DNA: TGTGCCAGTAGTACCCCGGGCAGGAACTATGGCTACACCTTC. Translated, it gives CASSTPGRNYGYTF.

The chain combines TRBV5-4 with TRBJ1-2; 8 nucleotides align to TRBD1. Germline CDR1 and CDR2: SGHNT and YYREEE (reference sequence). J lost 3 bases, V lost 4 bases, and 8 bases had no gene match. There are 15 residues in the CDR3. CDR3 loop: CASSPGQDHYYGYTF. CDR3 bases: TGTGCCAGCAGCCCGGGACAGGACCATTACTATGGCTACACCTTC. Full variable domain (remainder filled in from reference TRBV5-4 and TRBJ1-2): ETGVTQSPTHLIKTRGQQVTLRCSSQSGHNTVSWYQQALGQGPQFIFQYYREEENGRGNFPPRFSGLQFPNYSSELNVNALELDDSALYLCASSPGQDHYYGYTFGSGTRLTVV.

CDR3 loop: CASSYGWVLAGVSDTQYF. The CDR3 DNA sequence: TGTGCCAGCAGCTACGGGTGGGTGCTAGCGGGAGTCTCAGATACGCAGTATTTT. V gene TRBV7-9 combines with J gene TRBJ2-3; 10 bases are a match to TRBD2. The junction had 14 bases not matched to a gene; V was cut back by 4 bases and J by 4 bases. The CDR3 contains 18 residues. The germline V gene has CDR1 SEHNR and CDR2 FQNEAQ (reference sequence). Full variable domain (outside the CDR3, taken from reference TRBV7-9 and TRBJ2-3): DTGVSQNPRHKITKRGQNVTFRCDPISEHNRLYWYRQTLGQGPEFLTYFQNEAQLEKSRLLSDRFSAERPKGSFSTLEIQRTEQGDSAMYLCASSYGWVLAGVSDTQYFGPGTRLTVL.

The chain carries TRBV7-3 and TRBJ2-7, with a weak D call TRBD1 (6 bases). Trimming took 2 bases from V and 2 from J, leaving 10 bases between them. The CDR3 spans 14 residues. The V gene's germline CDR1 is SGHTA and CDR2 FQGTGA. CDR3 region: CASSLAGDPYEQYF. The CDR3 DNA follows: TGTGCCAGCAGCTTAGCAGGGGACCCCTACGAGCAGTACTTC.

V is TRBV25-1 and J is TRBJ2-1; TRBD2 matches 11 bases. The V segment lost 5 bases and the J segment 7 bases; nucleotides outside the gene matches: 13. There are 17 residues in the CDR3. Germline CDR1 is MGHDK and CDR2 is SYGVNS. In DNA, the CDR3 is TGTGCCAGCAGTTTTTCCCTGACTAGCGGGGACGCTAATGAGCAGTTCTTC. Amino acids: CASSFSLTSGDANEQFF.

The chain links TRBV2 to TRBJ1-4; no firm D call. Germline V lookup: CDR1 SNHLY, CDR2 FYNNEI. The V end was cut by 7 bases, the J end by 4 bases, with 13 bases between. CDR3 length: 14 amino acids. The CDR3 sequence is CASIFDRFNEKLFF. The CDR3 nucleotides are TGTGCCAGCATCTTCGACCGCTTTAATGAAAAACTGTTTTTT.

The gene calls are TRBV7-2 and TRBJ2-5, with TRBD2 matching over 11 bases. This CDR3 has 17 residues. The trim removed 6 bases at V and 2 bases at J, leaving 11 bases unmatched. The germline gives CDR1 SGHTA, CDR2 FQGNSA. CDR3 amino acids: CASRREASGRSQETQYF. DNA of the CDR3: TGTGCCAGCAGAAGGGAGGCTAGCGGGAGGAGTCAAGAGACCCAGTACTTC. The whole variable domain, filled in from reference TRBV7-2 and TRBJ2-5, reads GAGVSQSPSNKVTEKGKDVELRCDPISGHTALYWYRQSLGQGLEFLIYFQGNSAPDKSGLPSDRFSAERTGGSVSTLTIQRTQQEDSAVYLCASRREASGRSQETQYFGPGTRLLVL.

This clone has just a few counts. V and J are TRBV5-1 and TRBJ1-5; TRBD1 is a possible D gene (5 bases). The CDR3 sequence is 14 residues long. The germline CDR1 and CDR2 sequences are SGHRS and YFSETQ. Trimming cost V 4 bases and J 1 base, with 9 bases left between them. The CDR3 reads CASSPQGSNQPQHF. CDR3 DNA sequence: TGCGCCAGCAGCCCGCAGGGAAGCAATCAGCCCCAGCATTTT.

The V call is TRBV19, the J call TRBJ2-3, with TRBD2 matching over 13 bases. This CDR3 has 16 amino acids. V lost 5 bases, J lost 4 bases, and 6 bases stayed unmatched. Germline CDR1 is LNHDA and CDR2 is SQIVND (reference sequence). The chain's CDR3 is CASSPATSGGADTQYF. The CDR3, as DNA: TGTGCCAGTAGTCCTGCCACTAGCGGGGGGGCAGATACGCAGTATTTT.

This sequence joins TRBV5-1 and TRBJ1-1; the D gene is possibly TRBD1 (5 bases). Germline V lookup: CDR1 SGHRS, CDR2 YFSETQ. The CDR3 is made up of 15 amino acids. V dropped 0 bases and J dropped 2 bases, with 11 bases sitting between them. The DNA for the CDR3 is TGCGCCAGCAGCTTGGGGGGCAGGTTTAACACTGAAGCTTTCTTT. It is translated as CASSLGGRFNTEAFF.

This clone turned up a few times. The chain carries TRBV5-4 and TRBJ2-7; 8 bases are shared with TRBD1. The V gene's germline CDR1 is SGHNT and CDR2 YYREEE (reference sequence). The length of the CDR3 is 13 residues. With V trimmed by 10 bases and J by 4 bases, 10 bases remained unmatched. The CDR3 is CACARDRLYEQYF. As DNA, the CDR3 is TGTGCCTGCGCCCGGGACAGGCTTTACGAGCAGTACTTC.

CDR3 residues: CASSIQQINQPQHF. In DNA, the CDR3 is TGTGCCAGTAGTATTCAACAGATAAATCAGCCCCAGCATTTT. The chain employs TRBV19 and TRBJ1-5; D gene ambiguous. CDR1 and CDR2 from the germline V gene are LNHDA and SQIVND (reference sequence). The CDR3 runs 14 residues. The V gene lost 3 bases and the J gene lost 4 bases, with 10 bases spanning the gap.

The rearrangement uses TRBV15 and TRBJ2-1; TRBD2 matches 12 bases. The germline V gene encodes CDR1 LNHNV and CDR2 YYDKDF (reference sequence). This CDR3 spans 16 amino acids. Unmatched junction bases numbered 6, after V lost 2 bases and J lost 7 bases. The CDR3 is CATSRKTSGRGNEQFF. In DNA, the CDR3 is TGTGCCACCAGCAGAAAGACTAGCGGGAGAGGGAATGAGCAGTTCTTC.

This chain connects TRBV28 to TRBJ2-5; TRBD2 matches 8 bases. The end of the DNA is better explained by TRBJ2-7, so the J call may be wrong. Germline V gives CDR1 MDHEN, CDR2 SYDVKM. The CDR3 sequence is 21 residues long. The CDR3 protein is CASSSQPPGLGYLRSSYEQYF. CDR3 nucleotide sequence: TGTGCCAGCAGTTCGCAGCCTCCGGGACTAGGCTACCTGAGAAGCTCCTACGAGCAGTACTTC.